This TCR beta chain was obtained from a study of human T cells and chemical hapten exposure. Study details: From small differences in pooled library volume came most of the variation in per-sample TCR yields.

Time point denoted: healthy volunteer bleed at 2 weeks. Unfractionated whole blood was the source from which total RNA was extracted. This clonotype has at least ten counts. Trimming stripped 7 bases from V and 4 bases from J, with 8 bases between. The CDR3 runs 13 residues. The germline gives CDR1 MNHEY, CDR2 SMNVEV (reference sequence). The library tagged each cDNA molecule with unique molecular identifiers. TCRdb reprocessed the RACE reads via MiXCR and lists one record per CDR3 protein. The table lists about 130,000 distinct CDR3 sequences, around 8.3% of them singletons. The chain has TRBV27 and TRBJ1-6; no definite D call. This receptor was identified in a male donor in good health. Some clones in this sample may be carry-over from other donors' samples. Sequencing used whole blood. The CDR3 loop is CASMDGYNSPLHF. DNA of the CDR3: TGTGCCAGCATGGACGGATATAATTCACCCCTCCACTTT.